Below are 29 T cell receptor beta chains sequenced from a single sample in a study of quantifying T cell responses using KT2 cells. About the research overall: cDNA was made from DNase-treated RNA using alpha and beta constant primers.

An oligo carrying a UMI was ligated to the cDNA 3' end. An equimolar mix of RC1.1 and RC1.2 primed the beta chain across TRBC1 and TRBC2. TCRdb analysed the UMI-ligation and nested PCR reads with MiXCR anew, one entry per CDR3 protein. This sample carries around 44,000 distinct CDR3 sequences, over 15% of them seen once, and the ten largest clones take over 40%. The sequencing sample was made of PBMCs spiked with cells of the T cell clone KT2. These receptors were obtained from a human donor.

Many counts were recorded for this clonotype. This sequence joins TRBV24-1 and TRBJ2-7, with 10 bases that match TRBD2. The germline CDR1 and CDR2 sequences are KGHDR and SFDVKD. The V segment lost 7 bases and the J segment 2 bases; nucleotides outside the gene matches: 10. The CDR3 runs to 16 residues. The DNA of the CDR3 is TGTGCCACCAGCCAGACCGGGACTAGCGCAACCTACGAGCAGTACTTC. Translating it yields CATSQTGTSATYEQYF.

This clonotype appeared a few times. The chain recombines TRBV13 with TRBJ2-2; D unclear. Germline-derived CDR1 and CDR2 are PRHDT and FYEKMQ (reference sequence). The CDR3 extends over 16 amino acids. The V end lost 0 bases, the J end lost 0 bases, and 8 bases lay between the germline ends. In nucleotides, the CDR3 is TGTGCCAGCAGCTTAGGCAGGCGCGCGAACACCGGGGAGCTGTTTTTT. Amino acids: CASSLGRRANTGELFF.

This clonotype was seen a few times. The chain employs TRBV20-1 and TRBJ2-7; TRBD2 matches 7 bases. CDR1 is DFQATT and CDR2 is SNEGSKA in the germline V gene (reference sequence). CDR3 length equals 12 residues. The CDR3 DNA reads as TGCAGCTGGGGGGGGAATACCTACGAGCAGTACTTC. Protein: CSWGGNTYEQYF.

The V call is TRBV21-1, the J call TRBJ2-7; the table's TRBD1 call for D was not verified on the DNA. TRBV21-1 is marked as a pseudogene. The CDR3 covers 18 residues. The CDR3 DNA reads TGTGCCAGCAGCAAAGGGGCGGGACAGGTCAACCCGTCCTACGAGCAGTACTTC. This codes for CASSKGAGQVNPSYEQYF.

This clonotype was seen more than once but under ten times. CDR3 residues: CASSYSTGELFF. The CDR3 DNA is TGTGCCAGCAGTTACTCCACCGGGGAGCTGTTTTTT. The J gene is TRBJ2-2, the V gene TRBV6-2 or TRBV6-3, with D unclear. The germline CDR1 and CDR2 sequences are MNHEY and SVGEGT. The CDR3 has 12 amino acids. V was trimmed by 0 bases and J by 4 bases, leaving 0 bases between them.

This clonotype was observed at least ten times. The chain recombines TRBV20-1 with TRBJ2-1; no clear D gene. The length of the CDR3 is 16 residues. Looked up from germline, CDR1 is DFQATT and CDR2 is SNEGSKA (reference sequence). Trimming took off 0 bases at V and 1 base at J, with 13 bases between the two ends. Here the CDR3 reads CSARDLVSRSYNEQFF. The CDR3, as DNA: TGCAGTGCTAGAGATCTCGTTAGTCGTTCCTACAATGAGCAGTTCTTC.

The chain is built from TRBV20-1 and TRBJ1-4, with 8 bases lining up with TRBD1. Trimming cost V 6 bases and J 1 base; bases outside gene matches: 7. CDR3 length equals 15 residues. In germline, CDR1 is DFQATT, CDR2 SNEGSKA (reference sequence). CDR3 residues: CSAKEQGGTNEKLFF. CDR3 sequence (DNA): TGCAGTGCAAAAGAACAGGGGGGAACTAATGAAAAACTGTTTTTT.

The chain is built from TRBV4-2 and TRBJ2-1; D tentatively fits TRBD1 or TRBD2 (5 bases each). V lost 4 bases to trimming and J lost 10 bases, with 17 bases between them. This CDR3 has 14 amino acids. CDR1 and CDR2 from the germline V gene are LGHNA and YNFKEQ. This CDR3 reads CASSPYARAGEQFF. CDR3 coding DNA: TGTGCCAGCAGCCCATACGCCAGGGCGGGCGAGCAGTTCTTC.

This clonotype has a handful of counts. V usage is TRBV9 and J usage is TRBJ2-5, with a tentative D call TRBD1 (6 bases). Germline CDR1 is SGDLS and CDR2 is YYNGEE. The CDR3 sequence is 15 residues long. V lost 1 base and J lost 1, with 11 bases in between. The CDR3 protein is CASSVWGQAQETQYF. CDR3 in DNA: TGTGCCAGCAGCGTATGGGGACAAGCCCAAGAGACCCAGTACTTC.

This clonotype was detected only a few times. The V and J genes are TRBV12-3 or TRBV12-4 and TRBJ2-5; either TRBD1 or TRBD2 may supply D (5 bases each). V was pared by 7 bases and J by 1 base, with 10 bases between. The CDR3 is 13 residues long. CDR3 sequence reads: CASNHGGQETQYF. The CDR3 coding sequence is TGTGCCAGCAACCATGGGGGCCAAGAGACCCAGTACTTC.

The CDR3 loop is CASSLASGRGHNEQFF. The CDR3 DNA follows: TGCGCCAGCAGCTTGGCCTCGGGAAGAGGTCACAATGAGCAGTTCTTC. V usage is TRBV5-1 and J usage is TRBJ2-1; tentative D call: TRBD2 (5 bases). The V end lost 0 bases, the J end lost 5 bases, and 15 bases lay between the germline ends. The CDR3 covers 16 residues. In germline, CDR1 is SGHRS, CDR2 YFSETQ. The whole variable domain, filled in from reference TRBV5-1 and TRBJ2-1, reads KAGVTQTPRYLIKTRGQQVTLSCSPISGHRSVSWYQQTPGQGLQFLFEYFSETQRNKGNFPGRFSGRQFSNSRSEMNVSTLELGDSALYLCASSLASGRGHNEQFFGPGTRLTVL.

The CDR3: CASSPSFADTQYF. The CDR3 DNA is TGTGCCAGCAGCCCTAGCTTCGCAGATACGCAGTATTTT. The V and J genes are TRBV7-2 and TRBJ2-3; D might be TRBD2 (5 bases). Trimming stripped 5 bases from V and 4 bases from J, with 10 bases between. The CDR3 has 13 residues. Germline V gene data show CDR1 as SGHTA and CDR2 as FQGNSA.

The rearrangement uses TRBV20-1 and TRBJ2-3, with D uncertain. Trimming took off 6 bases at V and 2 bases at J, with 6 bases between the two ends. The length of the CDR3 is 11 residues. Germline assignment: CDR1 DFQATT and CDR2 SNEGSKA (reference sequence). The CDR3 reads CSAAATDTQYF. CDR3 coding DNA: TGCAGTGCGGCGGCCACAGATACGCAGTATTTT.

This clonotype has a handful of counts. V is TRBV5-6 and J is TRBJ1-1, with TRBD1 matching over 9 bases. CDR1 is SGHDT, CDR2 YYEEEE, per germline. The CDR3 is made up of 15 amino acids. The V segment lost 1 base and the J segment 4 bases; nucleotides outside the gene matches: 5. CDR3 in DNA: TGTGCCAGCAGCTTGAACAGGGGGCAGGGCACTGAAGCTTTCTTT. Protein sequence: CASSLNRGQGTEAFF.

The chain uses TRBV4-3 and TRBJ2-7; 10 nucleotides agree with TRBD2. CDR1 is LGHNA and CDR2 is YSLEER in the germline V gene. V was pared by 1 base and J by 2 bases, with 2 bases of the junction left unmatched. The CDR3 sequence is 15 residues long. The CDR3 loop reads CASSQGLAGAYEQYF. Here the CDR3 DNA reads TGCGCCAGCAGCCAAGGACTAGCGGGCGCCTACGAGCAGTACTTC.

The CDR3 reads CASSPTGIAQTGRTEAFF. CDR3 coding DNA: TGTGCCAGCAGCCCCACCGGTATTGCTCAGACAGGGCGCACTGAAGCTTTCTTT. The chain has TRBV4-2 and TRBJ1-1, with 7 bases aligning to TRBD1. The CDR3 sequence is 18 residues long. The germline V gene has CDR1 LGHNA and CDR2 YNFKEQ. The J segment lost 4 bases and the V segment lost 4 bases, leaving 18 bases of the junction unmatched.

V gene TRBV6-2 or TRBV6-3 combines with J gene TRBJ1-2, with D possibly TRBD1 on 5 matching bases. The CDR3 has 13 residues. CDR1 and CDR2 from the germline V gene are MNHEY and SVGEGT. V shed 2 bases and J shed 4 bases, with 8 bases lying between them. DNA of the CDR3: TGTGCCAGCAGTTACGGGGCAGTCTATGGCTACACCTTC. Translated: CASSYGAVYGYTF.

This clonotype appeared a few times. The chain recombines TRBV5-6 with TRBJ1-2; no firm D call. Germline V CDR1 and CDR2: SGHDT, YYEEEE. V lost 0 bases, J lost 2 bases, and 11 bases lay in between. The CDR3 sequence is 15 residues long. The CDR3 DNA follows: TGTGCCAGCAGCTTGGCAACAGCGAAGAACTATGGCTACACCTTC. Translated: CASSLATAKNYGYTF.

The DNA for the CDR3 is TGTGCCAGCAGTTACTCGTGGAATCAGCCCCAGCATTTT. Translating it yields CASSYSWNQPQHF. J is TRBJ1-5 and V is TRBV6-5; D unresolved. The V end was cut by 0 bases, the J end by 4 bases, with 4 bases between. The CDR3 covers 13 residues. Germline CDR1 reads MNHEY; CDR2 reads SVGAGI.

This clonotype has ten or more counts. The rearrangement joins TRBV18 to TRBJ1-1, with TRBD1 matching over 7 bases. The germline V gene has CDR1 KGHSH and CDR2 LQKENI. CDR3 length: 15 residues. Germline trimming cut 3 bases from V and 0 bases from J; bases unmatched to any gene: 4. CDR3 DNA sequence: TGTGCCAGCTCACCCCTGGGACAGCTGAACACTGAAGCTTTCTTT. This encodes CASSPLGQLNTEAFF.

This clonotype was counted between two and nine times. The chain employs TRBV6-6 and TRBJ2-7; 7 bases fit TRBD2. The CDR3 runs 15 residues. With V trimmed by 0 bases and J by 2 bases, 4 bases remained unmatched. From germline, CDR1 is MNHNY and CDR2 SVGAGI (reference sequence). Here the CDR3 reads CASSYSSSGTYEQYF. The CDR3 nucleotides read TGTGCCAGCAGTTACTCGTCTAGCGGTACCTACGAGCAGTACTTC.

A few counts support this clonotype. The chain joins TRBV5-1 to TRBJ1-2; D is perhaps TRBD1 (5 bases). This CDR3 has 13 amino acids. The germline V gene encodes CDR1 SGHRS and CDR2 YFSETQ. Trimming cost V 2 bases and J 4 bases, with 9 bases left between them. The CDR3 coding sequence is TGCGCCAGCAGCTTAACAGGTTCCTATGGCTACACCTTC. This sequence encodes CASSLTGSYGYTF.

This clonotype was seen at least ten times. The germline gene is not matched at one end of the junction; a read error may be the cause. The V call is TRBV7-7, the J call TRBJ2-1, with D possibly being TRBD2 (5 bases). The CDR3 runs to 14 residues. Germline CDR1 and CDR2: SSHAT and FNYEAQ (reference sequence). The CDR3 protein is CASSPAPRTGEQFF. CDR3 nucleotide sequence: TGTGCTAGCAGCCCCGCCCCACGCACGGGGGAGCAGTTCTTC.

This clonotype occurred many times. The chain employs TRBV19 and TRBJ2-7, with 13 bases identical to TRBD2. J gave up 3 bases and V 3 bases, and 2 bases lay outside the gene matches. CDR1 and CDR2 from the germline V gene are LNHDA and SQIVND (reference sequence). The CDR3 covers 15 residues. CDR3 protein: CASSIGLAGDYEQYF. The DNA of the CDR3 is TGTGCCAGTAGTATTGGACTAGCGGGGGACTACGAGCAGTACTTC.

This clonotype has more than one count but fewer than ten. The chain carries TRBV6-5 and TRBJ1-1, with D tentatively TRBD1 (5 bases). Trimming pared 4 bases from V and 7 bases from J, leaving 19 bases between. Germline loops: CDR1 MNHEY, CDR2 SVGAGI. CDR3 length: 15 residues. CDR3 amino acids: CASSSRGGGWNEAFF. The CDR3 region has the DNA TGTGCCAGCAGTTCTCGGGGGGGGGGATGGAATGAAGCTTTCTTT.

V and J are TRBV2 and TRBJ2-3; 10 nucleotides match TRBD2. V was pared by 6 bases and J by 4 bases, with 4 bases of the junction left unmatched. Per germline, CDR1 SNHLY and CDR2 FYNNEI. The CDR3 is 14 amino acids. CDR3 region: CASSGTSAADTQYF. In nucleotides, the CDR3 is TGTGCCAGCAGCGGGACTAGCGCAGCAGATACGCAGTATTTT.

This clonotype has only a few counts. The CDR3 nucleotides are TGTGCCAGCAGTTACGAGCAGGGAACTTACAATGAGCAGTTCTTC. The encoded protein is CASSYEQGTYNEQFF. This chain uses TRBV6-2 or TRBV6-3 with TRBJ2-1, with TRBD1 as a possible D gene (5 bases). There are 15 residues in the CDR3. Trimming removed 2 bases from V and 4 bases from J, with 12 bases in between. Germline lookup yields CDR1 MNHEY and CDR2 SVGEGT.

The V and J genes are TRBV29-1 and TRBJ2-7, with 8 bases identical to TRBD1. The CDR3 covers 12 residues. V was pared by 6 bases and J by 7 bases, with 8 bases of the junction left unmatched. Germline CDR1 reads SQVTM; CDR2 reads ANQGSEA. CDR3 sequence: CSVGTGLGEQYF. The CDR3 bases are TGCAGCGTGGGGACAGGTTTGGGAGAGCAGTACTTC.

This clonotype has a count of ten or more. The chain uses TRBV20-1 and TRBJ2-5, with D possibly being TRBD2 (6 bases). Trimming pared 6 bases from V and 1 base from J, leaving 9 bases between. The CDR3 covers 12 residues. Germline V gene data show CDR1 as DFQATT and CDR2 as SNEGSKA (reference sequence). In nucleotides, the CDR3 is TGCAGTGCAGCTAGCGCCCAAGAGACCCAGTACTTC. This codes for CSAASAQETQYF.